The 3 T cell receptor beta chains listed next were all sequenced from one sample in a study of T cells in women clearing cervical HPV infection. Using immunoSEQ multiplex PCR, the repertoire was profiled, and TCRdb retains in-frame clones only, with some absent. The sample includes 25,000 to 30,000 clones. Sequences were obtained from blood buffy coat. Source of these receptors: a woman aged 18 to 69 with a cervical HPV16 infection that either progressed to CIN3+ or cleared (not recorded which).

Notes on this clone: The read is 3 residues too short to cover the CDR3 end, so that end is filled in from the germline J gene. The chain is built from TRBV5-6 and TRBJ2-1; unclear D gene. The germline gives CDR1 SGHDT, CDR2 YYEEEE. V lost 0 bases and J lost 6, with 7 bases in between. CDR3 length equals 13 residues. The CDR3 region is CASSLGRVNEQFF. The covered CDR3 bases are TGTGCCAGCAGCTTGGGTAGGGTCAATGAG.

On this clone itself: Sequencing ends 3 residues short of the CDR3 end; the germline J gene provides the rest. The chain joins TRBV6-2 or TRBV6-3 to TRBJ2-1, with 12 bases matching TRBD2. The CDR3 is made up of 14 amino acids. V shed 4 bases, J shed 9 bases, and the junction held 4 bases outside the gene matches. CDR1 and CDR2 from the germline V gene are MNHEY and SVGEGT. CDR3: CASSSSGGAGEQFF. CDR3 bases read: TGTGCCAGCAGTTCTAGCGGGGGGGCCGGTGAG.

About this clone itself: The read ends 3 residues early relative to the CDR3; the germline J gene fills the gap. The chain uses TRBV10-2 and TRBJ2-3, with 10 bases lining up with TRBD2. The trim removed 4 bases at V and 6 bases at J, leaving 4 bases unmatched. Germline-derived CDR1 and CDR2 are WSHSY and SAAADI. The CDR3 extends over 14 amino acids. The CDR3 here is CASSASGGGDTQYF. The CDR3 bases that were read are TGCGCCAGCAGTGCTAGCGGGGGTGGGGATACG.